This TCR beta chain comes out of a study of blood T cells in healthy people across ages. Whole-study findings and limits: Both higher diversity and more naive CD4+ cells marked long-lived donors when set against aged donors.

This clonotype was seen only a few times. Its cognate antigen is unknown. Together with a sample-barcoded 5' primer, a J-beta primer mix was included in a second PCR lasting 7 to 11 cycles. TCRdb processed the 5' RACE reads anew with MiXCR; each CDR3 protein has one entry. The repertoire holds about 680,000 distinct CDR3 sequences, more than 40% seen once, with 30% to 35% in the top ten. Germline V CDR1 and CDR2: LGHNA, YSLEER. This CDR3 is built from 14 residues. Trimming cost V 1 base and J 8 bases, with 13 bases left between them. What was sequenced was blood. The receptor was isolated from a woman in her sixties in good health. The V and J genes are TRBV4-3 and TRBJ2-3; tentative D call: TRBD2 (5 bases). In DNA, the CDR3 is TGCGCCAGCAGCCAAGGAATGGCGAGCGGTACGCAGTATTTT. Its protein product is CASSQGMASGTQYF.